The 31 T cell receptor beta chains below come from one sample, sequenced in a study of blood T cell repertoires in COVID-19. Generated by immunoSEQ multiplex PCR, the TCRdb table keeps only in-frame clones and is missing some. The table lists around 160,000 clones, around four fifths of them singletons, with 35% to 40% in the top ten. The sample taken for sequencing was peripheral blood. The receptors stem from a human donor in a cohort sampled during active COVID-19.

The chain recombines TRBV5-1 with TRBJ2-7; 9 positions agree with TRBD1. This CDR3 is built from 13 residues. The junction had 5 bases not matched to a gene; V was cut back by 6 bases and J by 4 bases. Germline assignment: CDR1 SGHRS and CDR2 YFSETQ. CDR3 region: CASTRDRAYEQYF. CDR3 DNA: TGCGCCAGCACCAGGGACAGGGCGTACGAGCAGTACTTC.

This chain connects TRBV7-2 to TRBJ2-7, with D maybe TRBD1 (7 bases). Trimming left V 2 bases short and J 5 bases short, with 13 bases between. The germline gives CDR1 SGHTA, CDR2 FQGNSA. The CDR3 is 14 residues long. The CDR3 DNA reads TGTGCCAGCAGCTTAAAGGGGGGACAGAACGAGCAGTACTTC. Protein: CASSLKGGQNEQYF.

The genes are TRBV11-2 and TRBJ2-1; D ambiguous. Trimming removed 1 base at V and 4 bases at J, with 5 bases between. The CDR3 covers 13 residues. Germline CDR1 SGHAT, CDR2 FQNNGV. CDR3 protein: CASSLAQYNEQFF. CDR3 sequence (DNA): TGTGCCAGCAGCTTAGCCCAGTACAATGAGCAGTTCTTC.

This clone was picked up a small number of times. The chain links TRBV2 to TRBJ1-5, with 7 bases lining up with TRBD1. CDR1 is SNHLY, CDR2 FYNNEI, per germline. The ends lost 6 bases at V and 9 bases at J; junction bases unmatched: 5. The CDR3 totals 12 residues. This CDR3 is CASSGDSLPQHF. CDR3 sequence (DNA): TGTGCCAGCAGCGGGGACAGTCTGCCCCAGCATTTT.

The rearrangement uses TRBV24-1 and TRBJ2-2; 9 bases are a match to TRBD1. Germline V lookup: CDR1 KGHDR, CDR2 SFDVKD. V shed 3 bases, J shed 6 bases, and the junction held 7 bases outside the gene matches. The CDR3 consists of 16 residues. Here the CDR3 reads CATSDPGTGSPGELFF. DNA for the CDR3: TGTGCCACCAGTGATCCCGGGACAGGGTCCCCCGGGGAGCTGTTTTTT.

This clone was seen just once. The chain recombines TRBV28 with TRBJ1-5; D uncertain. The V end lost 3 bases, the J end lost 7 bases, and 13 bases lay between the germline ends. The CDR3 extends over 14 amino acids. Germline V gene lookup returns CDR1 MDHEN and CDR2 SYDVKM. The CDR3 DNA sequence: TGTGCCAGCAGTTTGGTGAGGTATGGGCAGCCCCAGCATTTT. It specifies CASSLVRYGQPQHF.

The rearrangement uses TRBV5-5 and TRBJ2-7; D is perhaps TRBD1 (6 bases). Trimming shortened V by 4 bases and J by 4 bases, and 9 bases separated the two germline ends. Germline V CDR1 and CDR2: SGHKS, YYEKEE (reference sequence). The CDR3 length is 12 residues. CDR3 DNA: TGTGCCAGCAGCCAACAGGGTTACGAGCAGTACTTC. This translates into CASSQQGYEQYF.

The rearrangement uses TRBV19 and TRBJ1-2; D call uncertain. Trimming removed 1 base from V and 6 bases from J, with 15 bases in between. Germline V gives CDR1 LNHDA, CDR2 SQIVND (reference sequence). The CDR3 is 15 residues long. CDR3 in amino acids: CASSIGPNKRDGYTF. In DNA form, the CDR3 reads TGTGCCAGTAGTATAGGTCCTAACAAGAGGGATGGCTACACCTTC.

The gene calls are TRBV15 and TRBJ2-3; the D gene is possibly TRBD1 (6 bases). The CDR3 contains 17 residues. V lost 4 bases, J lost 1 base, and 18 bases lay in between. Looked up from germline, CDR1 is LNHNV and CDR2 is YYDKDF (reference sequence). The chain's CDR3 is CATSKHREKTGTDTQYF. CDR3 DNA: TGTGCCACCAGCAAGCACAGGGAAAAGACGGGCACAGATACGCAGTATTTT.

V is TRBV6-2 or TRBV6-3 and J is TRBJ2-4; 9 bases match TRBD1. Trimming cost V 4 bases and J 1 base; bases outside gene matches: 20. Germline values: CDR1 MNHEY, CDR2 SVGEGT. The CDR3 loop spans 21 amino acids. This chain's CDR3 is CASSFQSGTGTSRGAKNIQYF. The CDR3, as DNA: TGTGCCAGCAGTTTCCAATCCGGGACAGGGACTTCGAGAGGGGCCAAAAACATTCAGTACTTC.

V is TRBV6-5 and J is TRBJ2-2; 8 bases line up with TRBD2. J was trimmed by 6 bases and V by 5 bases; bases with no gene match: 8. From germline, CDR1 is MNHEY and CDR2 SVGAGI. The CDR3 length is 15 residues. CDR3 sequence (DNA): TGTGCCAGCAGTCCCCCGGGGGGGGCTGCCGGGGAGCTGTTTTTT. It specifies CASSPPGGAAGELFF.

This clone has a single count. V is TRBV30 and J is TRBJ1-1; D is undetermined. Between the trimmed V and J ends, which lost 8 bases and 1 base, there was a span of 14 bases. CDR1 is GTSNPN, CDR2 SVGIG, per germline (reference sequence). The CDR3 has 13 amino acids. The CDR3 loop is CARVSRENTEAFF. The CDR3 DNA follows: TGTGCCAGAGTCTCACGGGAGAACACTGAAGCTTTCTTT.

The genes are TRBV6-5 and TRBJ2-6; TRBD1 matches at 7 bases. The V and J ends lost 7 bases and 2 bases, in that order; junction bases with no gene match: 5. Germline CDR1 reads MNHEY; CDR2 reads SVGAGI. The length of the CDR3 is 15 residues. The chain's CDR3 is CASMRQGAGANVLTF. The DNA of the CDR3 is TGTGCCAGCATGAGGCAGGGGGCTGGGGCCAACGTCCTGACTTTC.

This clone was counted between two and nine times. The sample has other DNA sequences that encode this CDR3 too. The chain joins TRBV18 to TRBJ1-1; 7 nucleotides line up with TRBD1. CDR1 and CDR2 (germline): KGHSH, LQKENI. With 4 bases clipped from V and 1 base from J, the junction kept 0 bases outside the gene matches. The CDR3 length is 13 residues. The CDR3 protein is CASSRDRNTEAFF. In nucleotides, the CDR3 is TGTGCCAGCTCACGGGACAGGAACACTGAAGCTTTCTTT.

This clone was counted a single time. The chain recombines TRBV16 with TRBJ2-7; no firm D call. The CDR3 is 12 amino acids. Between the trimmed V and J ends, which lost 2 bases and 3 bases, there was a span of 5 bases. Germline V CDR1 and CDR2: KGHSY, FQNENV. In DNA, the CDR3 is TGTGCCAGCAGCCAAGTTCGCTACGAGCAGTACTTC. Encoded protein: CASSQVRYEQYF. Combining the CDR3 with reference TRBV16 and TRBJ2-7 gives the whole variable domain GEEVAQTPKHLVRGEGQKAKLYCAPIKGHSYVFWYQQVLKNEFKFLISFQNENVFDETGMPKERFSAKCLPNSPCSLEIQATKLEDSAVYFCASSQVRYEQYFGPGTRLTVT.

This clone was seen only a few times. V and J are TRBV14 and TRBJ1-2; D unresolved. The CDR3 has 13 amino acids. CDR1 is SGHDN and CDR2 is FVKESK in the germline V gene. V was trimmed by 4 bases and J by 4 bases, leaving 10 bases between them. In DNA form, the CDR3 reads TGTGCCAGCAGCCCCCCAGACATCTATGGCTACACCTTC. Translation gives CASSPPDIYGYTF.

The chain carries TRBV3-1 (or the pseudogene TRBV3-2) and TRBJ1-2; possibly TRBD1 for D (5 bases). V lost 4 bases and J lost 4, with 22 bases in between. CDR3 size: 17 residues. Germline loops: CDR1 LGHDT, CDR2 YNNKEL (reference sequence). CDR3 nucleotide sequence: TGTGCCAGCAGCCCACCCGGGAGAAACGGGGACTTCTATGGCTACACCTTC. Translated: CASSPPGRNGDFYGYTF.

The chain joins TRBV5-1 to TRBJ2-2, with a possible D match to TRBD1 (6 bases). V lost 7 bases and J 3 bases, leaving 13 bases between the germline ends. The CDR3 length is 14 residues. Germline lookup yields CDR1 SGHRS and CDR2 YFSETQ. The CDR3 nucleotides read TGCGCCAGCGGGTCAGGGGCCGACACCGGGGAGCTGTTTTTT. Its translation is CASGSGADTGELFF.

This clone has more than one count but fewer than ten. This chain connects TRBV19 to TRBJ1-1; D remains unclear. In germline, CDR1 is LNHDA, CDR2 SQIVND (reference sequence). Trimming left V 1 base short and J 7 bases short, with 4 bases between. This CDR3 is built from 11 residues. The CDR3 DNA reads TGTGCCAGTAGTATAGCTGTTGAAGCTTTCTTT. It is translated as CASSIAVEAFF.

The chain carries TRBV15 and TRBJ2-3, with D perhaps matching TRBD2 (7 bases). This CDR3 contains 16 residues. The germline V gene encodes CDR1 LNHNV and CDR2 YYDKDF (reference sequence). V lost 1 base, J lost 2 bases, and 13 bases lay in between. The CDR3, as DNA: TGTGCCACCAGCAGAGGGGGCGGGGGCCCCACAGATACGCAGTATTTT. Translated, it gives CATSRGGGGPTDTQYF.

This clone was seen a few times. This chain connects TRBV7-6 to TRBJ2-7; 9 bases map to TRBD2. V lost 0 bases and J lost 1; bases outside the gene matches: 4. The CDR3 sequence is 16 residues long. The germline gives CDR1 SGHVS, CDR2 FNYEAQ. In DNA form, the CDR3 reads TGTGCCAGCAGCTTAGCTAGCGGGGGTCTGTCCTACGAGCAGTACTTC. It specifies CASSLASGGLSYEQYF. The full variable domain, in which reference TRBV7-6 and TRBJ2-7 provide the parts outside the CDR3, is GAGVSQSPRYKVTKRGQDVALRCDPISGHVSLYWYRQALGQGPEFLTYFNYEAQQDKSGLPNDRFSAERPEGSISTLTIQRTEQRDSAMYRCASSLASGGLSYEQYFGPGTRLTVT.

Concerning this clone itself: Other DNA sequences within the sample encode an identical CDR3. The chain uses TRBV7-2 and TRBJ2-3; 12 positions match TRBD2. Trimming cost V 0 bases and J 5 bases; bases outside gene matches: 3. There are 16 residues in the CDR3. In germline, CDR1 is SGHTA, CDR2 FQGNSA. CDR3 nucleotides: TGTGCCAGCAGCTTAGCGCTAGCGGGGGGGCGAGATACGCAGTATTTT. This sequence encodes CASSLALAGGRDTQYF.

The chain uses TRBV5-6 and TRBJ1-1; D perhaps matches TRBD1 (5 bases). From germline, CDR1 is SGHDT and CDR2 YYEEEE. The germline V and J ends were trimmed by 0 bases and 5 bases, with 11 bases remaining between them. The CDR3 loop spans 14 amino acids. The CDR3 sequence: CASSLGGRETEAFF. In DNA, the CDR3 is TGTGCCAGCAGCTTGGGCGGCAGGGAAACTGAAGCTTTCTTT.

This clone was seen once. V usage is TRBV5-1 and J usage is TRBJ2-5, with 9 bases that match TRBD2. Trimming took 0 bases from V and 5 from J; bases not matched to a gene: 8. The CDR3 is made up of 16 amino acids. Germline V gives CDR1 SGHRS, CDR2 YFSETQ. CDR3 region: CASSLVAGEPGETQYF. In DNA, the CDR3 is TGCGCCAGCAGCTTGGTAGCGGGGGAACCGGGGGAGACCCAGTACTTC. The entire variable domain, with the rest obtained from reference TRBV5-1 and TRBJ2-5, is as follows: KAGVTQTPRYLIKTRGQQVTLSCSPISGHRSVSWYQQTPGQGLQFLFEYFSETQRNKGNFPGRFSGRQFSNSRSEMNVSTLELGDSALYLCASSLVAGEPGETQYFGPGTRLLVL.

This clone was counted a few times. The chain carries TRBV7-9 and TRBJ1-3; D perhaps matches TRBD1 (6 bases). Germline V lookup: CDR1 SEHNR, CDR2 FQNEAQ (reference sequence). V lost 5 bases, J lost 0 bases, and 14 bases lay in between. The CDR3 spans 16 residues. This chain's CDR3 is CASSKGQMSSGNTIYF. DNA for the CDR3: TGTGCCAGCAGCAAAGGACAGATGAGCTCTGGAAACACCATATATTTT.

The V gene is TRBV27, the J gene TRBJ2-2; TRBD1 might be the D (6 bases). Germline loops: CDR1 MNHEY, CDR2 SMNVEV (reference sequence). V was shortened by 7 bases and J by 6 bases, with 15 bases between the two germline ends. The CDR3 is 14 residues long. The CDR3 loop is CASTLLGGPGELFF. CDR3 coding DNA: TGTGCCAGCACCCTCTTAGGGGGACCCGGGGAGCTGTTTTTT.

Only one count was recorded for this clone. The gene calls are TRBV30 and TRBJ2-7, with D maybe TRBD1 (5 bases). Between the trimmed V and J ends, which lost 3 bases and 6 bases, there was a span of 18 bases. The CDR3 has 14 residues. Germline CDR1 is GTSNPN and CDR2 is SVGIG (reference sequence). The CDR3 sequence is CAWRFQKGKGEQYF. CDR3 nucleotides: TGTGCCTGGAGGTTCCAGAAGGGGAAGGGCGAGCAGTACTTC.

The chain links TRBV2 to TRBJ2-2; a possible D gene is TRBD1 (6 bases). The germline CDR1 and CDR2 sequences are SNHLY and FYNNEI. This CDR3 spans 14 amino acids. Trimming took 6 bases from V and 5 from J, leaving 13 bases between them. The CDR3 DNA is TGTGCCAGCAGGGCAGGGGTTGGGACCGGGGAGCTGTTTTTT. As protein: CASRAGVGTGELFF.

The gene calls are TRBV7-2 and TRBJ2-7; perhaps TRBD1 as D (6 bases). Germline CDR1 and CDR2: SGHTA and FQGNSA. The V and J ends lost 6 bases and 4 bases respectively, with 19 bases between them. This CDR3 has 15 amino acids. The CDR3 loop reads CASRPGQPGTYEQYF. CDR3 in DNA: TGTGCCAGCAGGCCAGGACAGCCAGGAACGTACGAGCAGTACTTC. The full variable domain, rest sourced from reference TRBV7-2 and TRBJ2-7, is GAGVSQSPSNKVTEKGKDVELRCDPISGHTALYWYRQSLGQGLEFLIYFQGNSAPDKSGLPSDRFSAERTGGSVSTLTIQRTQQEDSAVYLCASRPGQPGTYEQYFGPGTRLTVT.

V usage is TRBV10-3 and J usage is TRBJ2-1; D possibly corresponds to TRBD1 (5 bases). Germline assignment: CDR1 ENHRY and CDR2 SYGVKD. The V gene lost 0 bases and the J gene lost 0 bases, with 15 bases spanning the gap. This CDR3 comprises 18 residues. Here the CDR3 DNA reads TGTGCCATCAGTGAGTCAGGCAGGGTACTTAGCTCCTACAATGAGCAGTTCTTC. Translation: CAISESGRVLSSYNEQFF.

This clone was picked up one time. This chain joins TRBV28 and TRBJ1-1; D is undetermined. CDR3 length: 13 residues. Germline lookup yields CDR1 MDHEN and CDR2 SYDVKM. The V and J ends lost 8 bases and 0 bases respectively, with 10 bases between them. The CDR3 region is CASARLMNTEAFF. CDR3 nucleotides: TGTGCCAGCGCCCGACTCATGAACACTGAAGCTTTCTTT.